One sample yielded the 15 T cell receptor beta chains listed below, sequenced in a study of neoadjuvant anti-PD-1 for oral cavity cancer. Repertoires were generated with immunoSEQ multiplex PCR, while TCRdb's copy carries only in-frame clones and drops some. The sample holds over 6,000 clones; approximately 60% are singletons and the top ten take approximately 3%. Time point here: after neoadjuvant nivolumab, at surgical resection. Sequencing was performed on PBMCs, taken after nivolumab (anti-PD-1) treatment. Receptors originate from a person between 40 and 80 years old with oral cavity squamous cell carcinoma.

The CDR3 is CASSSGRHGKQYF. The CDR3 DNA follows: TGCGCCAGCAGCTCGGGTCGCCACGGGAAGCAGTACTTC. J is TRBJ2-7 and V is TRBV5-1, with D possibly TRBD2 on 5 matching bases. The CDR3 length is 13 residues. Trimming pared 3 bases from V and 8 bases from J, leaving 15 bases between. The germline V gene has CDR1 SGHRS and CDR2 YFSETQ.

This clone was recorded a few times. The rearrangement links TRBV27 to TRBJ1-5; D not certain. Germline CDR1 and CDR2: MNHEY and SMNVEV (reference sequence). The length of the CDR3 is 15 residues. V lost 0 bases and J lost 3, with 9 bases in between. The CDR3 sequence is CASSLSKSYNQPQHF. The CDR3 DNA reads TGTGCCAGCAGTTTATCGAAGAGTTACAATCAGCCCCAGCATTTT.

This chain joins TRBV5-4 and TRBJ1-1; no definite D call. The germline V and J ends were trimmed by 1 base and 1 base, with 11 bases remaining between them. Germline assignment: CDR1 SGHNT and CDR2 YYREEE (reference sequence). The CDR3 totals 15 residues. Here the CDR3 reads CASSLSWEGNTEAFF. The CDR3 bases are TGTGCCAGCAGCTTGAGCTGGGAAGGGAACACTGAAGCTTTCTTT.

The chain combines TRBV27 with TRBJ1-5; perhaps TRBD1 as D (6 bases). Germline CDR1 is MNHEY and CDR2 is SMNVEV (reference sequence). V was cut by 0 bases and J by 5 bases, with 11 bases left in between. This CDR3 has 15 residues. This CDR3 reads CASSLSGGGHQPQHF. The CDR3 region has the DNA TGTGCCAGCAGTTTATCAGGGGGAGGTCATCAGCCCCAGCATTTT.

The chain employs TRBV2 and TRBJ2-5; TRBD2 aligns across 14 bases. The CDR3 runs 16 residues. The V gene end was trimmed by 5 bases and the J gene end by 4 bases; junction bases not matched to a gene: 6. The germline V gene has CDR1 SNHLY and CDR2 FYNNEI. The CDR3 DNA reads TGTGCCAGCAGTAATAGACTAGCGGGGGGGCGAGAGACCCAGTACTTC. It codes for CASSNRLAGGRETQYF.

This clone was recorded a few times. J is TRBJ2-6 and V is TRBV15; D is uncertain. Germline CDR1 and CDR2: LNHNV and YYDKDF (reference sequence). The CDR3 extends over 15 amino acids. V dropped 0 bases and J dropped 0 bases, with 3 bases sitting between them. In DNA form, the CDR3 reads TGTGCCACCAGCAGAGATAACTCTGGGGCCAACGTCCTGACTTTC. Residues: CATSRDNSGANVLTF.

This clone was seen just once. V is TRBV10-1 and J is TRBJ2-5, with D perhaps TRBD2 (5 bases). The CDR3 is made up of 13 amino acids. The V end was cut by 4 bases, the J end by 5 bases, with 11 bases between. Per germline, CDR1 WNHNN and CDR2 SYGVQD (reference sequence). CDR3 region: CASSGGPGETQYF. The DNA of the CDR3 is TGCGCCAGCAGTGGAGGGCCCGGGGAGACCCAGTACTTC.

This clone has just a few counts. CDR3 residues: CASSEVDGTEAFF. CDR3 DNA: TGTGCCAGCAGTGAAGTTGACGGCACTGAAGCTTTCTTT. The chain is built from TRBV6-1 and TRBJ1-1; D gene unclear. V was trimmed by 1 base and J by 4 bases, leaving 7 bases between them. CDR1 and CDR2 from the germline V gene are MNHNS and SASEGT. The CDR3 contains 13 residues.

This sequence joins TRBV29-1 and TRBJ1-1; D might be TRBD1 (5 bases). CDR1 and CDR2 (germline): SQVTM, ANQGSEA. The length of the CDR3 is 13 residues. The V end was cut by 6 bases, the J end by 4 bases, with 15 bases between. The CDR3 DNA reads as TGCAGCGTCGATCGGGGGTACGGCACTGAAGCTTTCTTT. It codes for CSVDRGYGTEAFF.

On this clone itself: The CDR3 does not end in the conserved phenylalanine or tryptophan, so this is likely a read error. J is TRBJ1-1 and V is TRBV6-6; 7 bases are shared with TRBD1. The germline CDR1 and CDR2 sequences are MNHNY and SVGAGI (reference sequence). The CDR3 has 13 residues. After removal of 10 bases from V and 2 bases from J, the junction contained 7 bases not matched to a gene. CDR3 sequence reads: CATKGAVNTEAFL. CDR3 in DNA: TGTGCCACTAAGGGGGCGGTCAACACTGAAGCTTTCCTT.

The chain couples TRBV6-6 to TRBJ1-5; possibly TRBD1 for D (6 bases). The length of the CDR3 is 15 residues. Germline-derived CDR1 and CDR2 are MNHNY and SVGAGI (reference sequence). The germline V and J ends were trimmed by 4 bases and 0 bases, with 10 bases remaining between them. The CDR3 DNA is TGTGCCAGCAGTTCGGACAGTAATAGCAATCAGCCCCAGCATTTT. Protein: CASSSDSNSNQPQHF.

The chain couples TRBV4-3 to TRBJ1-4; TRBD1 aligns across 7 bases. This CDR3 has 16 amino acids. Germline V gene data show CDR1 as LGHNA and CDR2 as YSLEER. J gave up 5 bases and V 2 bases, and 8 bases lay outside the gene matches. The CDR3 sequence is CASSQQRGRKNEKLFF. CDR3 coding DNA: TGCGCCAGCAGCCAACAGAGGGGGCGGAAGAATGAAAAACTGTTTTTT.

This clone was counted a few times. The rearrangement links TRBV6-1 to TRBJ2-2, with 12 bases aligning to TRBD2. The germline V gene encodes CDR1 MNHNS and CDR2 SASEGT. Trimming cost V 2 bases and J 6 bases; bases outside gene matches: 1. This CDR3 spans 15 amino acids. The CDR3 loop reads CASSELAGGPGELFF. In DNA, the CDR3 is TGTGCCAGCAGTGAACTAGCGGGGGGGCCCGGGGAGCTGTTTTTT.

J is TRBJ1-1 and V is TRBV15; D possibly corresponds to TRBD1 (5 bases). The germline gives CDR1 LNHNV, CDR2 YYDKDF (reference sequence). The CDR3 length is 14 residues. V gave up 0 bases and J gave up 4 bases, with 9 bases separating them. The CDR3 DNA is TGTGCCACCAGCAGAGATCTCGGGGCCACTGAAGCTTTCTTT. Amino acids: CATSRDLGATEAFF.

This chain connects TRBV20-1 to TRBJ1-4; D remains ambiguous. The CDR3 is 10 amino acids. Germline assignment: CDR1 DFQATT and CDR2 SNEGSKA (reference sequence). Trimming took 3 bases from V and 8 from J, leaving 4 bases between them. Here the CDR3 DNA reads TGCAGTGCTAGGGGGGAAAAACTGTTTTTT. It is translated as CSARGEKLFF.